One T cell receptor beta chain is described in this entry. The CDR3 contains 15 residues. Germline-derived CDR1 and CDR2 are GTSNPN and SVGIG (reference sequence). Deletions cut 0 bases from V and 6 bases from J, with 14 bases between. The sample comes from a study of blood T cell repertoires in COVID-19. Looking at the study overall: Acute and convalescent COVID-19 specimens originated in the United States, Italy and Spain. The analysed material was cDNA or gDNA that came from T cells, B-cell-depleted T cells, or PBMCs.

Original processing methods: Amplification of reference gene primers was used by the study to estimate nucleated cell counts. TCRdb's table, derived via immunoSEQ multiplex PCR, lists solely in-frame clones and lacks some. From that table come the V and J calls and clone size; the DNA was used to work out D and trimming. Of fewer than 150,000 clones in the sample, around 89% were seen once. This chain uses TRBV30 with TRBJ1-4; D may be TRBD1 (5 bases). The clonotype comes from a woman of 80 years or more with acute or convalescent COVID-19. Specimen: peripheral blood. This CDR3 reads CAWSVAGYKDEKLFF. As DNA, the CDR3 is TGTGCCTGGAGTGTAGCAGGGTACAAGGATGAAAAACTGTTTTTT.